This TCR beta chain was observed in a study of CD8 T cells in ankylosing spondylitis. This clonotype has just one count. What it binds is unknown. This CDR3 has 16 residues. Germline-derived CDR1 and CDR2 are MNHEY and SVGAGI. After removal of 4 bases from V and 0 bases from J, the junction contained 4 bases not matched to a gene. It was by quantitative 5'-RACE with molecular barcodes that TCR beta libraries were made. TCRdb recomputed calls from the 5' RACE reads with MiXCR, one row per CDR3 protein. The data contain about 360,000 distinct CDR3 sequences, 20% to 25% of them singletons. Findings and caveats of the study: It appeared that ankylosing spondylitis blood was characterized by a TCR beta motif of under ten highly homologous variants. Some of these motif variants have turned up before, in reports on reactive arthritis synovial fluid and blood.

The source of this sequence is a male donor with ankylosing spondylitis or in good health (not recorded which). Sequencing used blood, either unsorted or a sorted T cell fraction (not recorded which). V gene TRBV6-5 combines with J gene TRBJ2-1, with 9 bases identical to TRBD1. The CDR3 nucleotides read TGTGCCAGCAGTTTTCCGGGACAGGGCTCCTACAATGAGCAGTTCTTC. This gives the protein CASSFPGQGSYNEQFF.